A single sample is the source of the 8 T cell receptor beta chains below, sequenced in a study of human T cells and chemical hapten exposure. TCRdb passed the RACE reads through MiXCR, listing each CDR3 protein once. The sample consists of some 74,000 distinct CDR3 sequences, 10% to 15% of them appearing once. Time point indicated: patch test 3, about 24 weeks after DPC sensitization. Noted treatment: therapeutic diphenylcyclopropenone sensitization with weekly scalp DPC. The source was whole blood, collected in connection with sensitization to the hapten diphenylcyclopropenone (DPC). The receptors originated from a woman aged 45-59 years with alopecia areata. Some clones in this sample may be carry-over from other donors' samples.

This chain joins TRBV20-1 and TRBJ1-2; no definite D call. From germline, CDR1 is DFQATT and CDR2 SNEGSKA (reference sequence). The ends were cut back, 7 bases at V and 0 bases at J, with 12 bases in the middle. This CDR3 has 13 amino acids. The chain's CDR3 is CSGAQESNYGYTF. The CDR3 region has the DNA TGCAGTGGAGCCCAGGAATCTAACTATGGCTACACCTTC.

This clonotype has a single count. V and J are TRBV4-1 and TRBJ2-2; 8 nucleotides agree with TRBD2. J was trimmed by 3 bases and V by 0 bases; bases with no gene match: 3. The CDR3 contains 16 residues. CDR1 MGHRA and CDR2 YSYEKL come from the germline V gene. CDR3 DNA: TGCGCCAGCAGCCAAGAAGCGGGAGCTTACACCGGGGAGCTGTTTTTT. It specifies CASSQEAGAYTGELFF.

The CDR3 sequence: CSAEDGTDTQYF. CDR3 DNA sequence: TGCAGTGCTGAAGATGGGACAGATACGCAGTATTTT. This rearrangement joins TRBV20-1 to TRBJ2-3, with unresolved D. This CDR3 region has 12 residues. V lost 5 bases and J lost 3, with 9 bases in between. Per the germline V gene, CDR1 is DFQATT and CDR2 is SNEGSKA (reference sequence).

The chain employs TRBV12-3 or TRBV12-4 and TRBJ2-3; unclear D gene. The CDR3 length is 11 residues. The V gene lost 0 bases and the J gene lost 10 bases, with 5 bases spanning the gap. The CDR3 coding sequence is TGTGCCAGCAGTTTAGCGATAGCGCAGTATTTT. Its translation is CASSLAIAQYF.

This clonotype occurred many times. The rearrangement joins TRBV4-1 to TRBJ1-1; D gene unclear. This CDR3 comprises 14 residues. Germline loops: CDR1 MGHRA, CDR2 YSYEKL. Trimming removed 1 base from V and 13 bases from J, with 19 bases in between. CDR3 amino acids: CASSQGSGNLVGFF. The CDR3 DNA reads as TGCGCCAGCAGCCAAGGATCCGGGAATCTCGTCGGTTTCTTT.

This clonotype was found many times. This rearrangement joins TRBV19 to TRBJ1-6; D remains unclear. The germline V gene encodes CDR1 LNHDA and CDR2 SQIVND (reference sequence). V gave up 8 bases and J gave up 7 bases, with 21 bases separating them. The CDR3 is 16 amino acids. The DNA of the CDR3 is TGTGCCAGTTCTTTGAATAAGGAGACGCCAAATTCACCCCTCCACTTT. It encodes CASSLNKETPNSPLHF.

For this clonotype: Compared with germline, one end of the junction differs, possibly owing to a read error. The V call is TRBV27, the J call TRBJ2-7; 12 bases match TRBD2. The CDR3 totals 15 residues. Germline CDR1 and CDR2: MNHEY and SMNVEV (reference sequence). CDR3 coding DNA: TGTGCCAGCAGTGCTAGCGGGGGGGCTTCCTACGGGCAGTACTTC. Residues: CASSASGGASYGQYF.

The table lists this clonotype with a few counts. This chain joins TRBV11-2 and TRBJ1-2, with a weak D call TRBD1 (6 bases). CDR1 and CDR2 from the germline V gene are SGHAT and FQNNGV. The CDR3 is 13 residues long. V shed 4 bases and J shed 5 bases, with 11 bases lying between them. CDR3 loop: CASSSTGFYGYTF. CDR3 in DNA: TGTGCCAGCAGCTCCACAGGGTTTTATGGCTACACCTTC.